This TCR beta chain derives from a study of Graves' ophthalmopathy and Graves' hyperthyroidism. Findings and limits, study-wide: For separating ophthalmopathy from stable hyperthyroidism, a 13-signature model gave 87.88% sensitivity and about 82% specificity.

This clonotype appeared many times. Its specificity is unknown. The CDR3 contains 15 residues. With V trimmed by 6 bases and J by 3 bases, 4 bases remained unmatched. Certain patients were not enrolled. These were patients with other autoimmune diseases, uncontrolled infections, pregnancy or lactation. TCR beta CDR3 amplification used RNA transcripts. RT-PCR was first run with HTBI primers, then multiplex PCR in a second round. TCRdb ran MiXCR on the multiplex PCR reads and lists one entry per CDR3 protein. Of about 400,000 distinct CDR3 sequences listed, approximately 20% were seen once; the top ten hold more than 1.5%.

Sequenced input: peripheral blood. This TCR was sampled from a woman aged 18-29 years with Graves' ophthalmopathy. The chain has TRBV12-3 or TRBV12-4 and TRBJ2-6; 8 nucleotides match TRBD1. CDR3 sequence (DNA): TGTGCCAGCAGCACAGGGGGGTTTGGGGCCAACGTCCTGACTTTC. As protein: CASSTGGFGANVLTF.